This T cell receptor (beta chain) was captured by sequencing in a study of T cells in Graves' hyperthyroidism and ophthalmopathy. Study outcomes and limitations: Blood shared most expanded thyroid clonotypes above 0.001. Ophthalmopathy was predicted by the model a median of roughly 6.6 months ahead of onset.

The CDR3 covers 12 residues. Trimming left V 3 bases short and J 1 base short, with 6 bases between. CDR1 and CDR2 (germline): DFQATT, SNEGSKA (reference sequence). Hyperthyroidism was newly diagnosed in patients aged 18 to 65 (duration under 2 months). Each diagnosis drew on symptoms, thyroxine, TRAb, thyroid ultrasound and orbital computed tomography findings. The table lists this clonotype with many counts. No antigen is known for it. Amplified TCR beta CDR3 regions came from RNA transcripts. During a first-round RT-PCR of the TCR CDR3, the HTBI primer set was used. TCRdb re-derived calls from the multiplex PCR reads in MiXCR, one entry per CDR3 protein. The sample contains 550,000 to 800,000 distinct CDR3 sequences, over 15% of which appear only once.

This TCR derives from a man aged 18-30 years with Graves' hyperthyroidism. This chain joins TRBV20-1 and TRBJ1-1; D call uncertain. Specimen: blood. CDR3 bases: TGCAGTGCTAGGGTTGAGAACACTGAAGCTTTCTTT. Amino acids: CSARVENTEAFF.